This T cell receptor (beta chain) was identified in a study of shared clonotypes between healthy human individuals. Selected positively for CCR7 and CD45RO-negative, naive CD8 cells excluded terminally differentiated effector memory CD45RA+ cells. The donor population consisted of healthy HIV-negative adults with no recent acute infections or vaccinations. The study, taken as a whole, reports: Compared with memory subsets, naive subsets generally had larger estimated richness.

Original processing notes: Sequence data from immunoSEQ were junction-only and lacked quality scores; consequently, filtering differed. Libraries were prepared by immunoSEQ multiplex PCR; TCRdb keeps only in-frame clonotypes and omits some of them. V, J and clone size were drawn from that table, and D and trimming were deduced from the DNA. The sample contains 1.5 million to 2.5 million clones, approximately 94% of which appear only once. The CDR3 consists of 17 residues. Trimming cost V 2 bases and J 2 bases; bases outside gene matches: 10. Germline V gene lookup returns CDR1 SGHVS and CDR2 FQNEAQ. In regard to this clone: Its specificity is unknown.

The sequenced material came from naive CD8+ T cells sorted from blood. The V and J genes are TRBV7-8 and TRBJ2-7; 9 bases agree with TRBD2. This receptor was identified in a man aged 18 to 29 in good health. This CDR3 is CASSLPGTSLLAYEQYF. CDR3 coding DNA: TGTGCCAGCAGCTTACCCGGGACTAGCCTATTAGCCTACGAGCAGTACTTC.